The sequence of this TCR beta chain was determined in a study of shared clonotypes between healthy human individuals. Germline CDR1 SGHTA, CDR2 FQGNSA. Trimming took 1 base from V and 2 from J, leaving 4 bases between them. The CDR3 covers 13 residues. The data were produced by immunoSEQ multiplex PCR, yet TCRdb's version contains in-frame clones alone and is incomplete. The sample carries about 1.5 million clones, 98% recorded once. The chain employs TRBV7-2 and TRBJ2-3; no firm D call. The sample consisted of naive CD4+ T cells sorted from blood. As for subset: CD45RA+ positively selected. This sequence was found in a man under 40 in good health. The CDR3 DNA follows: TGTGCCAGCAGCTTAGAGTTCACAGATACGCAGTATTTT. Translation gives CASSLEFTDTQYF.